This TCR beta chain was identified during a study of blood T cell repertoires in COVID-19. Study-wide context: Acute and convalescent COVID-19 samples came from the United States, Italy and Spain. T cells, B-cell-depleted T cells, or PBMCs supplied cDNA or gDNA.

There are 12 residues in the CDR3. CDR1 is KGHDR and CDR2 is SFDVKD in the germline V gene. Original methodology: Reference gene primer amplification gave estimated nucleated cell counts. TCRdb's copy holds only in-frame clones and misses some; the assay was immunoSEQ multiplex PCR. V, J and clone size reflect that table, while D and trimming were determined from the DNA. The sample comprises a few hundred thousand clones, about 83% of which are singletons, and about 6% rests with the top ten. A word on this clone: The germline gene is not matched at one end of the junction; a read error may be the cause.

Sequencing was done on a sample of peripheral blood. The J gene is TRBJ1-5, the V gene TRBV24-1; no definite D call. This sequence originates from a man between 60 and 75 years old who had recovered from COVID-19. CDR3 nucleotides: TGTGCCACCAGCGATTCGGGTCAGCCCCAGCATTTT. This codes for CATSDSGQPQHF.